This section outlines one TCR beta chain sequence together with its context. Its antigen is undetermined. This specimen belongs to a study of T cell responses to AZD1222 COVID-19 vaccine. Whole-study context: Whether given at about 4 or about 12 weeks, second doses were pooled. Study-level findings and limits: Two AZD1222 administrations were followed by greater Spike-specific TCR breadth and depth. Only six AZD1222 recipients tested seropositive at baseline.

From germline, CDR1 is KGHSH and CDR2 LQKENI. The CDR3 covers 15 residues. The junction had 7 bases not matched to a gene; V was cut back by 5 bases and J by 5 bases. Measured with immunoSEQ multiplex PCR; TCRdb has only the in-frame clones, and not every one. The table records 75,000 to 100,000 clones, over 75% of them present only once. The chain recombines TRBV18 with TRBJ2-5, with 11 bases fitting TRBD2. The source was peripheral blood, collected on day 0 of AZD1222 vaccination. The source of this sequence is an adult in good health. The CDR3 region is CASSTTSGSGETQYF. The DNA of the CDR3 is TGTGCCAGCTCAACAACTAGCGGGAGTGGGGAGACCCAGTACTTC.